This T cell receptor beta chain was recorded in a study of T cells in Graves' hyperthyroidism and ophthalmopathy. V was cut by 0 bases and J by 0 bases, with 15 bases left in between. Germline CDR1 is SGDLS and CDR2 is YYNGEE. This CDR3 spans 18 amino acids. The TCR beta CDR3 regions underwent amplification using RNA transcripts as the source. HTBI primers were employed in a first-round RT-PCR of the TCR CDR3. Each CDR3 protein is one row after TCRdb ran MiXCR on the multiplex PCR reads. The data contain nearly 600,000 distinct CDR3 sequences, around 14% of them seen just once; the ten biggest clones take up 4.5% to 6%. Blood sampling occurred at first hyperthyroidism diagnosis, ahead of any ophthalmopathy symptoms.

V is TRBV9 and J is TRBJ2-2; D is unclear. This sequence was found in a woman aged 25-40 years with Graves' hyperthyroidism that later progressed to Graves' ophthalmopathy. Sequencing was done on a sample of blood. CDR3 in amino acids: CASSVAPYRDTNTGELFF. The CDR3 nucleotides read TGTGCCAGCAGCGTAGCCCCTTACCGAGACACGAACACCGGGGAGCTGTTTTTT.